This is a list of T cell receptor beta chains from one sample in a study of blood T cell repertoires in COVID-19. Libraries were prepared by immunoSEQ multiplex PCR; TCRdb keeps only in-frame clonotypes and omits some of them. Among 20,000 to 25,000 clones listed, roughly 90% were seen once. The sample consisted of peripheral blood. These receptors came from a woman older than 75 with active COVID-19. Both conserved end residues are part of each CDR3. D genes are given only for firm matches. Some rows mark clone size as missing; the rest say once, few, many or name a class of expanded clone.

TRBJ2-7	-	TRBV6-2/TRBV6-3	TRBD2	TGTGCCAGCAGCCGCTGGACTAGCGGGGACACCAACGAGCAGTACTTC	CASSRWTSGDTNEQYF
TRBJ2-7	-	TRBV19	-	TGTGCCAGTGGGCCAGGGGTTGCCTACGAGCAGTACTTC	CASGPGVAYEQYF
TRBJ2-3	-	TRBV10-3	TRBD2	TGTGCCACCTCCGGACTAGCGGGGGGGCGAGATACGCAGTATTTT	CATSGLAGGRDTQYF
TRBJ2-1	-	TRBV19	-	TGTGCCAGTAGTACCTCCCGGACATCTAAATCCTACAATGAGCAGTTCTTC	CASSTSRTSKSYNEQFF
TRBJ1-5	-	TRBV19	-	TGTGCCAGTAGTGACGGGACACGATATCAGCCCCAGCATTTT	CASSDGTRYQPQHF
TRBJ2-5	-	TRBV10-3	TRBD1	TGTGCCATCAGTGAGGGAGGACAGGGAGGTGAAGAGACCCAGTACTTC	CAISEGGQGGEETQYF
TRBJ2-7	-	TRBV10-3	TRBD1	TGTGCCATCAGTGAGACCGGGACAGTAATCTCCTACGAGCAGTACTTC	CAISETGTVISYEQYF
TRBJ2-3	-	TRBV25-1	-	TGTGCCCCCCCATCGGTCGCGCAGTATTTT	CAPPSVAQYF
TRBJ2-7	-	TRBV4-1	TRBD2	TGCGCCAGCAGCCTCGATAGCGGGACCTACGAGCAGTACTTC	CASSLDSGTYEQYF
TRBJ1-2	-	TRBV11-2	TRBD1	TGTGCCAGCAGCTTAAACAGGGGTCATGGCTACACCTTC	CASSLNRGHGYTF
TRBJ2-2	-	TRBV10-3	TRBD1	TGTGCCATCAGTGTAGACAGGGGAACCGGGGAGCTGTTTTTT	CAISVDRGTGELFF
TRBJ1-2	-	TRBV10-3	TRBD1	TGTGCCATCACCGAAAGACAGGGATTCAACGGCTACACCTTC	CAITERQGFNGYTF
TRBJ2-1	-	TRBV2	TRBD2	TGTGCCAGCAGTGAACCGAGAGCGGGGGTTAACAATGAGCAGTTCTTC	CASSEPRAGVNNEQFF
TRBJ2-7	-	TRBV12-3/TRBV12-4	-	TGTGCCAGCAGTTCTGGCAGGGTCTACGAGCAGTACTTC	CASSSGRVYEQYF
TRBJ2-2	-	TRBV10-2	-	TGCGCCAGCAGTGGAACACAGCCTGGCACCGGGGAGCTGTTTTTT	CASSGTQPGTGELFF
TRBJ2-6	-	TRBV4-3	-	TGCGCCAGCAGCCAAGATTTGCGCCTCCCCGTATCTGGGGCCAACGTCCTGACTTTC	CASSQDLRLPVSGANVLTF
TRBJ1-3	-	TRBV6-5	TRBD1	TGTGCCAGCACCTCCGGTAGGGGGCTTGGAAACACCATATATTTT	CASTSGRGLGNTIYF
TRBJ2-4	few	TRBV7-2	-	TGTGCCAGCAGCTTAGCGCGGCAGGGAAACATTCAGTACTTC	CASSLARQGNIQYF
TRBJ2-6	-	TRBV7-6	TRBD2	TGTGCCAGCAGCTTAGAGTCCGGGGGGGGTCCCTCTGGGGCCAACGTCCTGACTTTC	CASSLESGGGPSGANVLTF
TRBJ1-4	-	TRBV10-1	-	TGCGCCAGCAGTGACAGGGGTAAGACTAATGAAAAACTGTTTTTT	CASSDRGKTNEKLFF
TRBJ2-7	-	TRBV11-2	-	TGTGCCAGCAGCTTAGATGTCGGTTCCGAGCAGTACTTC	CASSLDVGSEQYF
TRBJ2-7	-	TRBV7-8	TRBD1	TGTGCCAGCAGCTTAGCGTCAGGGGGCGGCTACGAGCAGTACTTC	CASSLASGGGYEQYF
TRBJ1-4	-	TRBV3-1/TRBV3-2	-	TGTGCCAGCAGCCAAAGCAATGAAAAACTGTTTTTT	CASSQSNEKLFF
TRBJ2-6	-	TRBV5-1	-	TGCGCCAGCAGCCCCACCGGCTCTGGGGCCAACGTCCTGACTTTC	CASSPTGSGANVLTF
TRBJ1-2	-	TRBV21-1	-	TGTGCCAGCAGCTCGCCGGGACTCCGGGCTTGGGGCTACACCTTC	CASSSPGLRAWGYTF
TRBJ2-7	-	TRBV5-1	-	TGCGCCAGCAGCTTGGCAGGGGAGCAGTACTTC	CASSLAGEQYF
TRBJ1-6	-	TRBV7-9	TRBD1	TGTGCCAGCAGCTTAGGGGGGACAGTAAATTCACCCCTCCACTTT	CASSLGGTVNSPLHF
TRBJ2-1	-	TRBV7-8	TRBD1	TGTGCCAGCAGCTCGCGTCGGGACAGAACCTACAATGAGCAGTTCTTC	CASSSRRDRTYNEQFF
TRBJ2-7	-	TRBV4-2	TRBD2	TGTGCCAGCAGCCAGTCTAGCGGGGGGTTTGGGGAGCAGTACTTC	CASSQSSGGFGEQYF
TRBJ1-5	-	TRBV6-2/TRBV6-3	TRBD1	TGTGCCAGCAGCCCACGAGGCGCCGGGACAGGGAGCAATCAGCCCCAGCATTTT	CASSPRGAGTGSNQPQHF
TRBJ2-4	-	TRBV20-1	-	TGCAGTGCTAGTATGCCAGATATAGCCAAAAACATTCAGTACTTC	CSASMPDIAKNIQYF
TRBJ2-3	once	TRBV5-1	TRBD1	TGCGCCAGCAGCTTGGAGGGGGCCCGCCGCACAGATACGCAGTATTTT	CASSLEGARRTDTQYF
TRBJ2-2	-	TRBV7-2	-	TGTGCCAGCAGCTTAGACAGCCCCGCATCCGGGGAGCTGTTTTTT	CASSLDSPASGELFF
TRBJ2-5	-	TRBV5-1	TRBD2	TGCGCCAGCAGCCCGGGACTAGCGGGGCAAGAGACCCAGTACTTC	CASSPGLAGQETQYF
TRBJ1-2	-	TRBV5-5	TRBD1	TGTGCCAGCAGCCGACAGGGGGCGTGGGGCTACACCTTC	CASSRQGAWGYTF
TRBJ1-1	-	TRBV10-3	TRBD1	TGTGCCATCAGTGGAGACAGGGCTAGGACTGAAGCTTTCTTT	CAISGDRARTEAFF
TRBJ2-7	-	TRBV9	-	TGTGCCAGCAGCGCCACAGGGAACCACGAGCAGTACTTC	CASSATGNHEQYF
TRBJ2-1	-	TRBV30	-	TGTGCCTGGAGTGTAGTAGGGGCCACCTACAATGAGCAGTTCTTC	CAWSVVGATYNEQFF
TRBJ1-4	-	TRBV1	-	TGCACCAGCAGCCACAAGATAGGGACAGGGAATGAAAAACTGTTTTTT	CTSSHKIGTGNEKLFF
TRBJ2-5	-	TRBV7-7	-	TGTGCTAGCAGCACGGGCCGGGGGTCGGAAGAGACCCAGTACTTC	CASSTGRGSEETQYF
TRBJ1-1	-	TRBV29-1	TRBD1	TGCAGCGTTAGACAGGGTCAGGACTTATTT	CSVRQGQDLF
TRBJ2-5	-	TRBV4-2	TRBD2	TGTGCCAGCAGCCCGGGACTAGGGAGGTCGGAGACCCAGTACTTC	CASSPGLGRSETQYF
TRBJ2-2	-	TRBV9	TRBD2	TGTGCCAGCAGCGTAGGGTCTAGCGGACAGAACACCGGGGAGCTGTTTTTT	CASSVGSSGQNTGELFF
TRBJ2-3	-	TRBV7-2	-	TGTGCCAGCAGCTTAGCGGGGCACTCCACAGATACGCAGTATTTT	CASSLAGHSTDTQYF
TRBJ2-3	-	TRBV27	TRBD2	TGTGCCAGCAGTTTATCGCCTAGCGGGGCCACAGATACGCAGTATTTT	CASSLSPSGATDTQYF
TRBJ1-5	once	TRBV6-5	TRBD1	TGTGCCACCTCCTGGACAGGGGATAGCAATCAGCCCCAGCATTTT	CATSWTGDSNQPQHF
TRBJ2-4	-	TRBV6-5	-	TGTGCCAGCAGCCCCGGGGGGCCTTCCAACATTCAGTACTTC	CASSPGGPSNIQYF
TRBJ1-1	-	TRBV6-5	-	TGTGCCAGCACCCGTTCTGAAGCTTTCTTT	CASTRSEAFF
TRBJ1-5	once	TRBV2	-	TGTGCCAGCAGTGAACGGGAGGGTTCGGGCAATCAGCCCCAGCATTTT	CASSEREGSGNQPQHF
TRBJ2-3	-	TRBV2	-	TGTGCCAGCAGTGGGGGGACAATGCACGCAGATACGCAGTATTTT	CASSGGTMHADTQYF